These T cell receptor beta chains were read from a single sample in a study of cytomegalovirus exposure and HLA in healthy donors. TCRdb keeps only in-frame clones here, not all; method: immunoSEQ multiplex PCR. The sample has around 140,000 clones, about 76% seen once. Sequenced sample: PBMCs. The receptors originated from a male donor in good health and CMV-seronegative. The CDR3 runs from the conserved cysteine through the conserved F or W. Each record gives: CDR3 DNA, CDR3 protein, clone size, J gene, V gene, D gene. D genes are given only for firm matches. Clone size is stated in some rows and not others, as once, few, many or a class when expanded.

CDR3nt: TGTGCCAGCAACTTATCCGGGGTGAGGGCTGAAGCTTTCTTT
CDR3aa: CASNLSGVRAEAFF
abundance: .
j_gene: TRBJ1-1
v_gene: TRBV7-3
d_gene: .

CDR3nt: TGCGCCAGCAGCCAGGAGGGGGGACAGGGGTCCTACGAGCAGTACTTC
CDR3aa: CASSQEGGQGSYEQYF
abundance: .
j_gene: TRBJ2-7
v_gene: TRBV4-3
d_gene: TRBD1

CDR3nt: TGTGCCAGCTCCGGACAGTATAATTCACCCCTCCACTTT
CDR3aa: CASSGQYNSPLHF
abundance: few
j_gene: TRBJ1-6
v_gene: TRBV25-1
d_gene: .

CDR3nt: TGCAGCGTTAACAGGGACGATAACTATGGCTACACCTTC
CDR3aa: CSVNRDDNYGYTF
abundance: .
j_gene: TRBJ1-2
v_gene: TRBV29-1
d_gene: .

CDR3nt: TGTGCCAGCAGCCAGGGACAGGTCTCCTACGAGCAGTACTTC
CDR3aa: CASSQGQVSYEQYF
abundance: .
j_gene: TRBJ2-7
v_gene: TRBV4-2
d_gene: TRBD1

CDR3nt: TGTGCCAGCAGCCCAGGGGGAGAGAGCAATCAGCCCCAGCATTTT
CDR3aa: CASSPGGESNQPQHF
abundance: .
j_gene: TRBJ1-5
v_gene: TRBV7-9
d_gene: TRBD1

CDR3nt: TGTGCCTCCTTCTCAATAGGGACAGGCTCCTACGAGCAGTACTTC
CDR3aa: CASFSIGTGSYEQYF
abundance: .
j_gene: TRBJ2-7
v_gene: TRBV30
d_gene: TRBD1

CDR3nt: TGTGCCAGCAGTCCCCCGGGTCGGACAGATACGCAGTATTTT
CDR3aa: CASSPPGRTDTQYF
abundance: .
j_gene: TRBJ2-3
v_gene: TRBV28
d_gene: .

CDR3nt: TGTGCCAGCAGCTTGGGCGCAGGAAACACCGGGGAGCTGTTTTTT
CDR3aa: CASSLGAGNTGELFF
abundance: .
j_gene: TRBJ2-2
v_gene: TRBV5-4
d_gene: .

CDR3nt: TGTGCCAGCAGCGTAGTAGGTAGCGGGAGTTTAGATACGCAGTATTTT
CDR3aa: CASSVVGSGSLDTQYF
abundance: .
j_gene: TRBJ2-3
v_gene: TRBV9
d_gene: TRBD2

CDR3nt: TGCGCCAGCAGCTTGGCCGGGGGGCTGACCATAAATGAGCAGTTCTTC
CDR3aa: CASSLAGGLTINEQFF
abundance: .
j_gene: TRBJ2-1
v_gene: TRBV5-1
d_gene: .

CDR3nt: TGTGCCAGCAGTCCCCGGAGTCGAGTAAACTATGGCTACACCTTC
CDR3aa: CASSPRSRVNYGYTF
abundance: few
j_gene: TRBJ1-2
v_gene: TRBV6-5
d_gene: .

CDR3nt: TGCAGCGTCCAAAGCCGTAGGGGCTACAATGAGCAGTTCTTC
CDR3aa: CSVQSRRGYNEQFF
abundance: .
j_gene: TRBJ2-1
v_gene: TRBV29-1
d_gene: .

CDR3nt: TGCAGCGCCCGACAGGGGATCCCTCGGCGTGGAAACACCATATATTTT
CDR3aa: CSARQGIPRRGNTIYF
abundance: .
j_gene: TRBJ1-3
v_gene: TRBV29-1
d_gene: TRBD1

CDR3nt: TGCAGCGTCGGACTAGCGGGAGCAGGTGAGCAGTTCTTC
CDR3aa: CSVGLAGAGEQFF
abundance: .
j_gene: TRBJ2-1
v_gene: TRBV29-1
d_gene: TRBD2

CDR3nt: TGCGCCAGCAGCTCCGGACAGGGGAACTATGGCTACACCTTC
CDR3aa: CASSSGQGNYGYTF
abundance: .
j_gene: TRBJ1-2
v_gene: TRBV5-1
d_gene: TRBD1

CDR3nt: TGTGCCAGTAGTATAGCTACCCACGGGAATTCACCCCTCCACTTT
CDR3aa: CASSIATHGNSPLHF
abundance: few
j_gene: TRBJ1-6
v_gene: TRBV19
d_gene: .

CDR3nt: TGCGCCAGCAGCTTGGAGGGACACGACTACGAGCAGTACTTC
CDR3aa: CASSLEGHDYEQYF
abundance: .
j_gene: TRBJ2-7
v_gene: TRBV5-1
d_gene: .

CDR3nt: TGTGCCAGCAGCCTAGAAGGGACAGGTCCCTACGAGCAGTACTTC
CDR3aa: CASSLEGTGPYEQYF
abundance: .
j_gene: TRBJ2-7
v_gene: TRBV11-3
d_gene: TRBD1

CDR3nt: TGTGCCAGCAGCCGCCTTTTTGGTAGCGGGGGGCATAAAGAGACCCAGTACTTC
CDR3aa: CASSRLFGSGGHKETQYF
abundance: .
j_gene: TRBJ2-5
v_gene: TRBV5-8
d_gene: TRBD2

CDR3nt: TGCGCCAGCAGCCAAGAGCGGGGGGAGAACACCGGGGAGCTGTTTTTT
CDR3aa: CASSQERGENTGELFF
abundance: .
j_gene: TRBJ2-2
v_gene: TRBV4-1
d_gene: TRBD2

CDR3nt: TGTGCCAGCAGCTTAGGTAAAGCAGCTTTCTTT
CDR3aa: CASSLGKAAFF
abundance: .
j_gene: TRBJ1-1
v_gene: TRBV7-2
d_gene: .

CDR3nt: TGTGCCAGCAGCTCCCTCCCCGGGACTAGCGGTAAAGAGACCCAGTACTTC
CDR3aa: CASSSLPGTSGKETQYF
abundance: .
j_gene: TRBJ2-5
v_gene: TRBV9
d_gene: TRBD2

CDR3nt: TGTGCCAGCAGTGAAGAGCAGCGGGGGGGGAGGCTGGAGCTGTTTTTT
CDR3aa: CASSEEQRGGRLELFF
abundance: .
j_gene: TRBJ2-2
v_gene: TRBV6-1
d_gene: TRBD2

CDR3nt: TGTGCCATCAGTGGGGACAGTGTCAATTCACCCCTCCACTTT
CDR3aa: CAISGDSVNSPLHF
abundance: .
j_gene: TRBJ1-6
v_gene: TRBV10-3
d_gene: TRBD1

CDR3nt: TGCAGCGTGCTAGGGGGCTCCTACGAGCAGTACTTC
CDR3aa: CSVLGGSYEQYF
abundance: .
j_gene: TRBJ2-7
v_gene: TRBV29-1
d_gene: .

CDR3nt: TGTGCCAGCAGCGGGACTAGCGGGAGGGCCGCCGGGGAGCTGTTTTTT
CDR3aa: CASSGTSGRAAGELFF
abundance: .
j_gene: TRBJ2-2
v_gene: TRBV9
d_gene: TRBD2

CDR3nt: TGTGCCAGCAGCCCTGACAGGGGCGAGCAGTACTTC
CDR3aa: CASSPDRGEQYF
abundance: .
j_gene: TRBJ2-7
v_gene: TRBV7-9
d_gene: TRBD1

CDR3nt: TGTGCCAGCAGTGGACTAGCGGACGCCTACGAGCAGTACTTC
CDR3aa: CASSGLADAYEQYF
abundance: .
j_gene: TRBJ2-7
v_gene: TRBV6-1
d_gene: TRBD2

CDR3nt: TGTGCCAGTAGGGCCCCCAGTGCCACCCTCCACTTT
CDR3aa: CASRAPSATLHF
abundance: .
j_gene: TRBJ1-6
v_gene: TRBV19
d_gene: .

CDR3nt: TGTGCCAGCAGCTTAAAGGCTAGCGCTGAAGCTTTCTTT
CDR3aa: CASSLKASAEAFF
abundance: .
j_gene: TRBJ1-1
v_gene: TRBV7-3
d_gene: .